Below are 21 T cell receptor beta chains sequenced from a single sample in a study of post-analysis software for immune sequencing data. Regarding the study as a whole: In patients, about five TRBV segments were more frequent than in controls, with TRBV5-6, TRBV5-1 and TRBV20-1 among them.

No antigen is known for these receptors. The TCR beta cDNA libraries contained unique molecular identifiers. TCRdb re-analysed the PCR reads in MiXCR, keeping a single row per CDR3 protein. The sample contains about half a million distinct CDR3 sequences, approximately 45% of which appear only once. The material sequenced was blood. These receptors originate from a girl aged 5 to 17 with multiple sclerosis.

The sample holds a few counts of this clonotype. V gene TRBV7-9 combines with J gene TRBJ2-7, with 14 bases aligning to TRBD2. The CDR3 sequence is 19 residues long. V lost 6 bases and J lost 0; bases outside the gene matches: 13. Germline V gene data show CDR1 as SEHNR and CDR2 as FQNEAQ (reference sequence). The CDR3 DNA follows: TGTGCCAGCAGGCCGACGGGACTAGCGGGAGAGCGGGGCTCCTACGAGCAGTACTTC. Translated: CASRPTGLAGERGSYEQYF.

This clonotype was observed a few times. The chain uses TRBV20-1 and TRBJ2-3, with 14 positions matching TRBD2. The V segment lost 0 bases and the J segment 3 bases; nucleotides outside the gene matches: 5. Germline V gene sequence: CDR1 DFQATT, CDR2 SNEGSKA (reference sequence). This CDR3 region has 17 residues. CDR3 bases: TGCAGTGCTAGAGATTCCCGACTAGCGGGAGGGACAGATACGCAGTATTTT. Its translation: CSARDSRLAGGTDTQYF.

V and J are TRBV12-3 or TRBV12-4 and TRBJ2-7; unclear D gene. Trimming cost V 3 bases and J 0 bases, with 6 bases left between them. The CDR3 extends over 13 amino acids. CDR3 region: CASSFHGSYEQYF. As DNA, the CDR3 is TGTGCCAGCAGTTTTCACGGCTCCTACGAGCAGTACTTC.

The genes are TRBV3-1 and TRBJ2-1, with 10 bases identical to TRBD2. V trimming: 6 bases; J trimming: 9 bases; junction bases outside the gene matches: 14. This CDR3 is 16 amino acids long. Germline CDR1 and CDR2: LGHDT and YNNKEL (reference sequence). The CDR3 DNA sequence: TGTGCCAGCAGACGCAGCAATACGCGACTAGCGGGTGAGCAGTTCTTC. Protein sequence: CASRRSNTRLAGEQFF.

This clonotype was detected a few times. V gene TRBV20-1 combines with J gene TRBJ2-1; 7 positions agree with TRBD2. The CDR3 has 15 residues. The V and J ends lost 3 bases and 7 bases, in that order; junction bases with no gene match: 12. In germline, CDR1 is DFQATT, CDR2 SNEGSKA (reference sequence). The CDR3 is CSARATSALGNEQFF. CDR3 sequence (DNA): TGCAGTGCTAGGGCAACTAGCGCGCTGGGGAATGAGCAGTTCTTC.

The chain carries TRBV20-1 and TRBJ2-1; the D gene is possibly TRBD2 (6 bases). CDR1 DFQATT and CDR2 SNEGSKA come from the germline V gene (reference sequence). The CDR3 has 14 residues. V shed 6 bases and J shed 3 bases, with 15 bases lying between them. The CDR3 reads CSAPGGGFYNEQFF. In nucleotides, the CDR3 is TGCAGTGCCCCCGGGGGAGGCTTCTACAATGAGCAGTTCTTC.

This clonotype has just one count. One end of the junction fails to match germline, which may point to a read error. The genes are TRBV7-2 and TRBJ2-5; D is unclear. The CDR3 contains 13 residues. CDR1 SGHTA and CDR2 FQGNSA come from the germline V gene. This CDR3 is CAGSYDFLETQYF. CDR3 sequence (DNA): TGTGCCGGCAGCTATGACTTCCTGGAGACCCAGTACTTC.

This chain connects TRBV27 to TRBJ2-5; D is undetermined. Germline lookup yields CDR1 MNHEY and CDR2 SMNVEV (reference sequence). The CDR3 has 10 residues. V dropped 8 bases and J dropped 11 bases, with 12 bases sitting between them. In nucleotides, the CDR3 is TGTGCCAGCGGCTCGCTAAAGCAGTACTTC. It encodes CASGSLKQYF.

This clonotype appeared a few times. The chain is built from TRBV12-3 or TRBV12-4 and TRBJ1-1; perhaps TRBD1 as D (5 bases). The CDR3 consists of 17 residues. Trimming cost V 2 bases and J 0 bases, with 16 bases left between them. DNA of the CDR3: TGTGCCAGCAGTTTACCACTATACAGGACGGTGAACACTGAAGCTTTCTTT. Translated: CASSLPLYRTVNTEAFF.

This clonotype was observed many times. The chain employs TRBV27 and TRBJ2-7, with TRBD2 matching 10 bases. The germline gives CDR1 MNHEY, CDR2 SMNVEV (reference sequence). V was pared by 3 bases and J by 3 bases, with 2 bases of the junction left unmatched. The CDR3 is 14 residues long. The DNA of the CDR3 is TGTGCCAGCAGTTTGGCTAGCGGGAGCTACGAGCAGTACTTC. Its translation: CASSLASGSYEQYF.

This clonotype is a singleton in its sample. The CDR3 sequence is CASSRGLAASYNEQFF. The CDR3 region has the DNA TGCGCCAGCAGCCGCGGACTAGCGGCATCCTACAATGAGCAGTTCTTC. J is TRBJ2-1 and V is TRBV4-3; 10 bases match TRBD2. Trimming took 4 bases from V and 1 from J; bases not matched to a gene: 4. The CDR3 runs to 16 residues. The germline V gene has CDR1 LGHNA and CDR2 YSLEER.

This chain joins TRBV9 and TRBJ1-1, with 7 bases aligning to TRBD1. V lost 4 bases, J lost 4 bases, and 10 bases stayed unmatched. Germline V gives CDR1 SGDLS, CDR2 YYNGEE. CDR3 length equals 15 residues. Written as DNA, the CDR3 is TGTGCCAGCAGCCCGACGACAGGGTTTACCACTGAAGCTTTCTTT. This codes for CASSPTTGFTTEAFF.

This clonotype was picked up a small number of times. The chain has TRBV20-1 and TRBJ1-2; 10 bases align to TRBD1. Germline values: CDR1 DFQATT, CDR2 SNEGSKA (reference sequence). V was clipped by 3 bases and J by 3 bases; unmatched bases: 7. The CDR3 loop spans 15 amino acids. DNA of the CDR3: TGCAGTGCTAGTCAGGTCGGGACAGGGGACTATGGCTACACCTTC. Translated: CSASQVGTGDYGYTF.

This rearrangement joins TRBV20-1 to TRBJ2-1; D unclear. The J call could be wrong; TRBJ2-7 is a better fit for the DNA end. Germline CDR1 is DFQATT and CDR2 is SNEGSKA (reference sequence). This CDR3 has 13 amino acids. CDR3 protein: CSARDTSYNEQYF. The CDR3 DNA follows: TGCAGTGCTAGAGATACGTCCTACAATGAGCAGTACTTC.

In its sample, this clonotype was seen a few times. V and J are TRBV24-1 and TRBJ2-1; TRBD1 agrees at 8 bases. Germline CDR1 is KGHDR and CDR2 is SFDVKD. V lost 6 bases to trimming and J lost 4 bases; unmatched junction nucleotides: 13. The CDR3 length is 17 residues. CDR3 residues: CATSPRLGTGVYNEQFF. The CDR3 DNA follows: TGTGCCACCAGTCCCCGTTTAGGGACAGGAGTATACAATGAGCAGTTCTTC.

The genes are TRBV15 and TRBJ2-5; no definite D call. This CDR3 is built from 12 residues. The germline V gene has CDR1 LNHNV and CDR2 YYDKDF (reference sequence). V dropped 6 bases and J dropped 1 base, with 6 bases sitting between them. This chain's CDR3 is CATSGSQETQYF. CDR3 nucleotides: TGTGCCACCAGTGGCAGCCAAGAGACCCAGTACTTC. The variable domain in full, with the rest retrieved from reference TRBV15 and TRBJ2-5, is DAMVIQNPRYQVTQFGKPVTLSCSQTLNHNVMYWYQQKSSQAPKLLFHYYDKDFNNEADTPDNFQSRRPNTSFCFLDIRSPGLGDTAMYLCATSGSQETQYFGPGTRLLVL.

This clonotype has only a few counts. V gene TRBV4-2 combines with J gene TRBJ2-1, with 7 bases matching TRBD2. With V trimmed by 0 bases and J by 11 bases, 10 bases remained unmatched. The germline CDR1 and CDR2 sequences are LGHNA and YNFKEQ. This CDR3 is built from 15 residues. CDR3 coding DNA: TGTGCCAGCAGCCAAGATCGGGACTACGGGTCGCAGCAGTTCTTC. It translates to CASSQDRDYGSQQFF.

This clonotype appeared once. This may be a read error, as it is one base from a much larger clone. V usage is TRBV5-5 and J usage is TRBJ2-5, with a tentative D call TRBD1 (5 bases). Germline CDR1 SGHKS, CDR2 YYEKEE (reference sequence). V was pared by 4 bases and J by 0 bases, with 7 bases between. The CDR3 has 13 amino acids. The CDR3 bases are TGTGCCAGCAGCCACAGGTACCAAGAGACCCAGTACTTC. Its translation is CASSHRYQETQYF.

This clonotype was seen just once. The junction departs from germline at one end; a sequencing error may be responsible. The CDR3 here is CASRPSGDSYGQYF. In DNA, the CDR3 is TGTGCCAGCAGGCCCTCCGGGGATTCCTACGGGCAGTACTTC. V is TRBV27 and J is TRBJ2-7, with D maybe TRBD2 (5 bases). Germline values: CDR1 MNHEY, CDR2 SMNVEV (reference sequence). The CDR3 contains 14 residues.

V usage is TRBV6-1 and J usage is TRBJ2-1; unclear D gene. The CDR3 runs 17 residues. Germline V lookup: CDR1 MNHNS, CDR2 SASEGT. Trimming left V 6 bases short and J 0 bases short, with 18 bases between. CDR3 sequence: CASSRDGPRSSYNEQFF. DNA of the CDR3: TGTGCCAGCAGCCGCGACGGACCGAGGAGCTCCTACAATGAGCAGTTCTTC.

The chain carries TRBV24-1 and TRBJ2-3; 9 bases agree with TRBD1. Losses at the gene ends were 4 bases for V and 1 base for J; bases not matched to a gene: 8. The germline V gene encodes CDR1 KGHDR and CDR2 SFDVKD. The CDR3 runs to 17 residues. CDR3 nucleotides: TGTGCCACCAGTGACTCGGACAGGGGACAATGCACAGATACGCAGTATTTT. Translated: CATSDSDRGQCTDTQYF.